The rows below give T cell receptor beta chains drawn from one sample of a study of blood T cells in healthy people across ages. TCRdb re-called the 5' RACE reads with MiXCR, one entry per CDR3 protein. The top ten hold around 21% of the sample, which has around 790,000 distinct CDR3 sequences, roughly 44% seen once. The material sequenced was blood. Source of these receptors: a man aged 55 to 70 in good health. CDR3s include the opening cysteine and the closing phenylalanine or tryptophan. Fields, in order: V gene, clone size, D gene, J gene, CDR3 protein, CDR3 DNA. The D gene is left open where the match is weak. Only part of the rows carry a size: once, few, many, or a class if the clone is expanded.

v_call: TRBV6-2/TRBV6-3
clone_size: few
d_call: TRBD2
j_call: TRBJ2-3
cdr3_aa: CASSRTSGGLSTDTQYF
cdr3_nt: TGTGCCAGCAGCCGGACTAGCGGGGGCCTTAGCACAGATACGCAGTATTTT

v_call: TRBV20-1
clone_size: -
d_call: -
j_call: TRBJ1-2
cdr3_aa: CSAELNYGYTF
cdr3_nt: TGCAGTGCGGAGCTAAACTATGGCTACACCTTC

v_call: TRBV30
clone_size: -
d_call: TRBD1
j_call: TRBJ1-1
cdr3_aa: CAWGTTWDSEAFF
cdr3_nt: TGTGCCTGGGGGACAACCTGGGACAGTGAAGCTTTCTTT

v_call: TRBV5-4
clone_size: -
d_call: -
j_call: TRBJ2-1
cdr3_aa: CASGAQGFNNEQFF
cdr3_nt: TGTGCCAGCGGCGCTCAGGGCTTCAACAATGAGCAGTTCTTC

v_call: TRBV7-2
clone_size: -
d_call: TRBD1
j_call: TRBJ1-6
cdr3_aa: CASSLGTGRNSPLHF
cdr3_nt: TGTGCCAGCAGCTTAGGGACAGGAAGAAATTCACCCCTCCACTTT

v_call: TRBV20-1
clone_size: few
d_call: TRBD1
j_call: TRBJ2-7
cdr3_aa: CSARGDRDRGYEQYF
cdr3_nt: TGCAGTGCTAGAGGAGACCGGGACAGGGGTTACGAGCAGTACTTC

v_call: TRBV20-1
clone_size: -
d_call: -
j_call: TRBJ2-7
cdr3_aa: CSARGGTSSYEQYF
cdr3_nt: TGCAGTGCTAGAGGGGGGACGAGCTCCTACGAGCAGTACTTC

v_call: TRBV12-3/TRBV12-4
clone_size: -
d_call: -
j_call: TRBJ2-5
cdr3_aa: CASSLGQRQETQYF
cdr3_nt: TGTGCCAGCAGTCTCGGACAGAGACAAGAGACCCAGTACTTC

v_call: TRBV27
clone_size: -
d_call: -
j_call: TRBJ2-1
cdr3_aa: CASSLRQGGPYNEQFF
cdr3_nt: TGTGCCAGCAGTTTAAGGCAGGGTGGGCCCTACAATGAGCAGTTCTTC

v_call: TRBV2
clone_size: -
d_call: -
j_call: TRBJ1-1
cdr3_aa: CASTSSGSGATEAFF
cdr3_nt: TGTGCCAGTACCTCCTCCGGTTCGGGCGCCACTGAAGCTTTCTTT

v_call: TRBV5-1
clone_size: -
d_call: TRBD2
j_call: TRBJ2-1
cdr3_aa: CASSLAGLESHNEQFF
cdr3_nt: TGCGCCAGCAGCTTGGCCGGACTAGAGTCCCACAATGAGCAGTTCTTC

v_call: TRBV12-3/TRBV12-4
clone_size: -
d_call: -
j_call: TRBJ1-5
cdr3_aa: CASSLSEYSNQPQHF
cdr3_nt: TGTGCCAGCAGTTTAAGCGAGTATAGCAATCAGCCCCAGCATTTT

v_call: TRBV2
clone_size: few
d_call: -
j_call: TRBJ1-4
cdr3_aa: CASRRGMGEKLFF
cdr3_nt: TGTGCCAGCAGGCGGGGAATGGGGGAAAAACTGTTTTTT

v_call: TRBV3-1
clone_size: -
d_call: TRBD2
j_call: TRBJ2-3
cdr3_aa: CASSQDRGASGITDTQYF
cdr3_nt: TGTGCCAGCAGCCAAGATAGAGGAGCTAGCGGGATCACAGATACGCAGTATTTT

v_call: TRBV2
clone_size: -
d_call: TRBD2
j_call: TRBJ2-7
cdr3_aa: CASRLAGVSYEQYF
cdr3_nt: TGTGCCAGCAGATTAGCGGGAGTCTCCTACGAGCAGTACTTC

v_call: TRBV29-1
clone_size: few
d_call: TRBD1
j_call: TRBJ1-1
cdr3_aa: CSVGSTGGNSAFF
cdr3_nt: TGCAGCGTTGGATCGACAGGGGGCAATTCAGCTTTCTTT

v_call: TRBV11-3
clone_size: many
d_call: -
j_call: TRBJ1-1
cdr3_aa: CASGAGPRREAFF
cdr3_nt: TGTGCCAGCGGGGCCGGGCCCCGAAGGGAAGCTTTCTTT

v_call: TRBV7-2
clone_size: -
d_call: -
j_call: TRBJ2-3
cdr3_aa: CASSLVQGDTQYF
cdr3_nt: TGTGCCAGCAGCTTAGTCCAGGGTGATACGCAGTATTTT

v_call: TRBV7-2
clone_size: many
d_call: -
j_call: TRBJ2-7
cdr3_aa: CASSFPEVYEQYF
cdr3_nt: TGTGCCAGCAGCTTCCCGGAGGTCTACGAGCAGTACTTC

v_call: TRBV12-3/TRBV12-4
clone_size: -
d_call: -
j_call: TRBJ2-3
cdr3_aa: CASNLDATGTDTQYF
cdr3_nt: TGTGCCAGCAACTTGGACGCCACGGGCACAGATACGCAGTATTTT

v_call: TRBV19
clone_size: -
d_call: TRBD1
j_call: TRBJ2-1
cdr3_aa: CASSIEAGGNYNEQFF
cdr3_nt: TGTGCCAGTAGTATCGAGGCAGGGGGCAATTACAATGAGCAGTTCTTC

v_call: TRBV3-1
clone_size: -
d_call: -
j_call: TRBJ2-2
cdr3_aa: CASSQTSWDTGELFF
cdr3_nt: TGTGCCAGCAGCCAAACGTCATGGGACACCGGGGAGCTGTTTTTT

v_call: TRBV7-3
clone_size: many
d_call: TRBD2
j_call: TRBJ2-1
cdr3_aa: CASSPGTSGGNEQFF
cdr3_nt: TGTGCCAGCAGCCCCGGGACTAGCGGGGGAAATGAGCAGTTCTTC

v_call: TRBV6-2/TRBV6-3
clone_size: -
d_call: TRBD2
j_call: TRBJ2-7
cdr3_aa: CASSYSPGLASSYEQYF
cdr3_nt: TGTGCCAGCAGTTACTCGCCGGGACTAGCTTCATCTTACGAGCAGTACTTC

v_call: TRBV29-1
clone_size: few
d_call: -
j_call: TRBJ1-5
cdr3_aa: CSVGLGGNQPQHF
cdr3_nt: TGCAGCGTTGGTCTAGGTGGCAATCAGCCCCAGCATTTT

v_call: TRBV7-2
clone_size: -
d_call: -
j_call: TRBJ2-5
cdr3_aa: CASSLPKWETQYF
cdr3_nt: TGTGCCAGCAGCTTGCCTAAATGGGAGACCCAGTACTTC

v_call: TRBV20-1
clone_size: few
d_call: TRBD2
j_call: TRBJ2-5
cdr3_aa: CSARDGGGAQETQYF
cdr3_nt: TGCAGTGCTAGAGATGGCGGGGGGGCCCAAGAGACCCAGTACTTC

v_call: TRBV7-2
clone_size: -
d_call: -
j_call: TRBJ1-2
cdr3_aa: CASSPQEGWGNYGYTF
cdr3_nt: TGTGCCAGCAGCCCCCAGGAAGGCTGGGGTAACTATGGCTACACCTTC

v_call: TRBV19
clone_size: -
d_call: TRBD2
j_call: TRBJ2-1
cdr3_aa: CASGGGPPYNEQFF
cdr3_nt: TGTGCCAGTGGCGGGGGGCCCCCTTACAATGAGCAGTTCTTC

v_call: TRBV4-1
clone_size: few
d_call: -
j_call: TRBJ2-1
cdr3_aa: CASSQSGPYNEQFF
cdr3_nt: TGCGCCAGCAGCCAGTCAGGGCCCTACAATGAGCAGTTCTTC

v_call: TRBV9
clone_size: -
d_call: -
j_call: TRBJ2-6
cdr3_aa: CASSVGHSGSGANVLTF
cdr3_nt: TGTGCCAGCAGCGTAGGGCATTCCGGCTCTGGGGCCAACGTCCTGACTTTC

v_call: TRBV4-1
clone_size: -
d_call: -
j_call: TRBJ2-5
cdr3_aa: CASSVRLQETQYF
cdr3_nt: TGCGCCAGCAGCGTTCGACTGCAAGAGACCCAGTACTTC

v_call: TRBV7-3
clone_size: few
d_call: TRBD1
j_call: TRBJ2-1
cdr3_aa: CASSLLGTGGNEQFF
cdr3_nt: TGTGCCAGCAGCCTCCTAGGGACAGGGGGCAATGAGCAGTTCTTC

v_call: TRBV11-2
clone_size: -
d_call: TRBD1
j_call: TRBJ1-4
cdr3_aa: CASSQDRIKEKLFF
cdr3_nt: TGTGCCAGCAGCCAGGACAGGATCAAGGAAAAACTGTTTTTT

v_call: TRBV4-1
clone_size: -
d_call: -
j_call: TRBJ2-7
cdr3_aa: CASSPNYGVPYEQYF
cdr3_nt: TGCGCCAGCAGCCCTAACTACGGGGTCCCCTACGAGCAGTACTTC

v_call: TRBV29-1
clone_size: many
d_call: -
j_call: TRBJ2-5
cdr3_aa: CSVRDLGETQYF
cdr3_nt: TGCAGCGTTCGAGATCTGGGGGAGACCCAGTACTTC

v_call: TRBV4-3
clone_size: many
d_call: -
j_call: TRBJ2-5
cdr3_aa: CASSPYPAGSTRETQYF
cdr3_nt: TGCGCCAGCAGCCCGTATCCCGCGGGGTCAACAAGGGAGACCCAGTACTTC

v_call: TRBV7-9
clone_size: -
d_call: -
j_call: TRBJ1-2
cdr3_aa: CASSIQGDYGYTF
cdr3_nt: TGTGCCAGCAGCATTCAGGGTGACTATGGCTACACCTTC

v_call: TRBV18
clone_size: -
d_call: -
j_call: TRBJ1-1
cdr3_aa: CASSGGLGTEAFF
cdr3_nt: TGTGCCAGCTCAGGGGGTCTGGGGACTGAAGCTTTCTTT

v_call: TRBV12-3/TRBV12-4
clone_size: -
d_call: -
j_call: TRBJ2-7
cdr3_aa: CASSLGANNYEQYF
cdr3_nt: TGTGCCAGCAGTTTGGGTGCCAATAACTACGAGCAGTACTTC

v_call: TRBV20-1
clone_size: many
d_call: -
j_call: TRBJ2-5
cdr3_aa: CSAKLKETQYF
cdr3_nt: TGCAGTGCTAAATTGAAAGAGACCCAGTACTTC

v_call: TRBV4-3
clone_size: few
d_call: -
j_call: TRBJ2-3
cdr3_aa: CASSQAQYSTDTQYF
cdr3_nt: TGCGCCAGCAGCCAAGCCCAATATTCCACAGATACGCAGTATTTT

v_call: TRBV12-3/TRBV12-4
clone_size: -
d_call: -
j_call: TRBJ2-1
cdr3_aa: CASSLVAGIYNEQFF
cdr3_nt: TGTGCCAGCAGTTTAGTGGCGGGAATTTACAATGAGCAGTTCTTC

v_call: TRBV6-6
clone_size: -
d_call: TRBD1
j_call: TRBJ2-1
cdr3_aa: CASRAGTGKRGNEQFF
cdr3_nt: TGTGCCAGCAGGGCCGGGACAGGGAAAAGGGGCAATGAGCAGTTCTTC

v_call: TRBV4-3
clone_size: -
d_call: TRBD1
j_call: TRBJ1-6
cdr3_aa: CASSQDYRGRSYNSPLHF
cdr3_nt: TGCGCCAGCAGCCAAGATTACAGGGGGCGCTCCTATAATTCACCCCTCCACTTT

v_call: TRBV13
clone_size: few
d_call: -
j_call: TRBJ2-1
cdr3_aa: CASGLWRGPNEQFF
cdr3_nt: TGTGCCAGCGGACTTTGGAGGGGGCCAAATGAGCAGTTCTTC

v_call: TRBV3-1
clone_size: -
d_call: TRBD1
j_call: TRBJ2-4
cdr3_aa: CASSTRQGSAKNIQYF
cdr3_nt: TGTGCCAGCAGCACCCGACAGGGTTCAGCCAAAAACATTCAGTACTTC

v_call: TRBV27
clone_size: -
d_call: -
j_call: TRBJ2-7
cdr3_aa: CASRLNANRVAYEQYF
cdr3_nt: TGTGCCAGCAGGCTCAACGCGAACAGGGTTGCCTACGAGCAGTACTTC

v_call: TRBV10-3
clone_size: many
d_call: -
j_call: TRBJ2-7
cdr3_aa: CAISTGTGKYEQYF
cdr3_nt: TGTGCCATCAGTACCGGGACGGGGAAGTACGAGCAGTACTTC

v_call: TRBV7-9
clone_size: -
d_call: -
j_call: TRBJ1-1
cdr3_aa: CASSQGKLSAFF
cdr3_nt: TGTGCCAGCAGCCAAGGGAAGTTATCGGCTTTCTTT

v_call: TRBV29-1
clone_size: many
d_call: -
j_call: TRBJ2-5
cdr3_aa: CSVGSGRTGETQYF
cdr3_nt: TGCAGCGTTGGGTCAGGGAGGACTGGAGAGACCCAGTACTTC

v_call: TRBV6-2/TRBV6-3
clone_size: -
d_call: -
j_call: TRBJ2-7
cdr3_aa: CATPRPRGTYEQYF
cdr3_nt: TGTGCGACCCCGCGGCCCCGGGGAACCTACGAGCAGTACTTC

v_call: TRBV7-2
clone_size: few
d_call: TRBD1
j_call: TRBJ2-7
cdr3_aa: CASSSQGALGEQYF
cdr3_nt: TGTGCCAGCAGTTCACAGGGGGCGCTGGGCGAGCAGTACTTC

v_call: TRBV7-2
clone_size: -
d_call: TRBD2
j_call: TRBJ2-3
cdr3_aa: CASSPWASGGSDTQYF
cdr3_nt: TGTGCCAGCAGCCCCTGGGCTAGCGGGGGGTCAGATACGCAGTATTTT